The rows below give T cell receptor beta chains drawn from one sample of a study of blood T cell repertoires in COVID-19. Using immunoSEQ multiplex PCR, the repertoire was profiled, and TCRdb retains in-frame clones only, with some absent. There are some 200,000 clones in the sample; around 90% occur only once, and more than 10% lies in the top ten. Sequencing was done on a sample of peripheral blood. The receptors here all came from a woman in her late teens or twenties who had recovered from COVID-19. Both conserved end residues are part of each CDR3. D genes are given only for firm matches. Not all rows give a size; the values are once, few, many and, for expanded clones, a class.

v_gene	j_gene	abundance	d_gene	CDR3nt	CDR3aa
TRBV6-5	TRBJ2-3	-	-	TGTGCCAGCGGAGGGCAGGGCGGTGATACGCAGTATTTT	CASGGQGGDTQYF
TRBV21-1	TRBJ2-5	-	-	TGTGCCAGCAGCCTGCGGACTAGCGGCCAAGAGACCCAGTACTTC	CASSLRTSGQETQYF
TRBV4-1	TRBJ1-1	-	-	TGCGCCAGCAGTATGCAGGGTACTGAAGCTTTCTTT	CASSMQGTEAFF
TRBV3-1/TRBV3-2	TRBJ1-4	-	TRBD1	TGTGCCAGCAGCCACTACGAGACAGGGGGACGAGAAAAACTGTTTTTT	CASSHYETGGREKLFF
TRBV25-1	TRBJ2-7	few	TRBD2	TGTGCCAGCCGAGAATCCGGGACTAGCGCTGCCTACGAGCAGTACTTC	CASRESGTSAAYEQYF
TRBV7-2	TRBJ1-5	-	-	TGTGCCAGCAGCTTTTCGGGGAAGCCCCAGCATTTT	CASSFSGKPQHF
TRBV2	TRBJ1-4	-	-	TGTGCCAGCAGTTCCCAGGGAAGAGAAAAACTGTTTTTT	CASSSQGREKLFF
TRBV4-3	TRBJ2-1	-	-	TGCGCCAGCAGCCAAGTTGCGGGTGAGCAGTTCTTC	CASSQVAGEQFF
TRBV30	TRBJ2-7	once	TRBD2	TGTGCCTGGAGTGGTCTAGCGGGGAGGAGCTCCTACGAGCAGTACTTC	CAWSGLAGRSSYEQYF
TRBV27	TRBJ1-1	-	-	TGTGCCAGCAGGCCGACTCCCCTTTTTAGTATGGACACTGAAGCTTTCTTT	CASRPTPLFSMDTEAFF
TRBV19	TRBJ2-7	once	TRBD1	TGTGCCAGTAGTATGGAAGGGGGCGAAAACGAGCAGTACTTC	CASSMEGGENEQYF
TRBV3-1/TRBV3-2	TRBJ1-1	-	TRBD1	TGTGCCAGCAGCCCGGGACAGGTCACTATTAAGGGGAACACTGAAGCTTTCTTT	CASSPGQVTIKGNTEAFF
TRBV3-1/TRBV3-2	TRBJ1-2	-	TRBD1	TGTGCCAGCAGTGACTCAGGACAGGGGGCTGGCTACACCTTC	CASSDSGQGAGYTF
TRBV6-2/TRBV6-3	TRBJ2-2	-	-	TGTGCCAGCATCCCATCCGGTACCGGGGAGCTGTTTTTT	CASIPSGTGELFF
TRBV6-4	TRBJ2-3	-	TRBD1	TGTGCCAGCAGTTTCGGACAGGGGGGAACAGATACGCAGTATTTT	CASSFGQGGTDTQYF
TRBV7-2	TRBJ2-1	-	-	TGTGCCAGCAGCTCAAACTTAGCTGGTAATGAGCAGTTCTTC	CASSSNLAGNEQFF
TRBV24-1	TRBJ2-3	-	-	TGTGCCACCAGTGATTCTAGACCATTGGCGACTAGCACAGATACGCAGTATTTT	CATSDSRPLATSTDTQYF
TRBV19	TRBJ1-1	-	-	TGTGCCAGTAGTATATATGGGGCCGGGAACACTGAAGCTTTCTTT	CASSIYGAGNTEAFF
TRBV5-1	TRBJ2-6	-	-	TGCGCCAGCAGCTTGCGGGGGTCCCCTGGGGCCAACGTCCTGACTTTC	CASSLRGSPGANVLTF
TRBV6-2/TRBV6-3	TRBJ2-1	-	-	TGTGCCAGCAGCCGCGCTAGTAGATCCTACAATGAGCAGTTCTTC	CASSRASRSYNEQFF
TRBV6-5	TRBJ2-1	-	-	TGTGCCAGCAGCATCTCCTACAATGAGCAGTTCTTC	CASSISYNEQFF
TRBV29-1	TRBJ1-2	-	TRBD1	TGCAGCGCCGAGGACAGGGGAGGATACTATGGCTACACCTTC	CSAEDRGGYYGYTF
TRBV29-1	TRBJ2-1	-	TRBD2	TGCAGCGTTGTGGGCGGGAGGGCCAATGAGCAGTTCTTC	CSVVGGRANEQFF